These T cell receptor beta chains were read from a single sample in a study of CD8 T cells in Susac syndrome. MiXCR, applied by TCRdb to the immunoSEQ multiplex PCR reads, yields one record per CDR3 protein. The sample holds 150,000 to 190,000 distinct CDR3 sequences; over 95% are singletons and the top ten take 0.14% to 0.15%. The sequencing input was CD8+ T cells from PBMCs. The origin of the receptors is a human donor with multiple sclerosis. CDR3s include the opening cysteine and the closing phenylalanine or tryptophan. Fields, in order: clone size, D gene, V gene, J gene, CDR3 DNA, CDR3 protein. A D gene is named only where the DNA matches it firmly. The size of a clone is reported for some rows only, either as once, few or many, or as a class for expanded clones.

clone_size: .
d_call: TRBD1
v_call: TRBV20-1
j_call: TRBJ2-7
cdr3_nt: TGCAGTGCTAGAGATGTACGGCAGGGGGTACCCTACGAGCAGTACTTC
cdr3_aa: CSARDVRQGVPYEQYF

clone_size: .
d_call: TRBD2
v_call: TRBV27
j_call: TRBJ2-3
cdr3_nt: TGTGCCAGCAGTTTGTCTTCGGCGGGGGGCGTGGATACGCAGTATTTT
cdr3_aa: CASSLSSAGGVDTQYF

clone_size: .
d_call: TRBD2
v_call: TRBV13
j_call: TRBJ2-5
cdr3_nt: TGTGCCAGCAGCGCGGGACTAGCGGCACGGGAGACCCAGTACTTC
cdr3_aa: CASSAGLAARETQYF

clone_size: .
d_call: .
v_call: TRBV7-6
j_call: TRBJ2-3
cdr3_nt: TGTGCCAGCAGCTTAGGGCAAGGGGATACGCAGTATTTT
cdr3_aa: CASSLGQGDTQYF

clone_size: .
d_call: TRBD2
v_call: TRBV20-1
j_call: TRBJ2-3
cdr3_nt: TGCAGTGCTACACTATGGGAGGGGCCAGATACGCAGTATTTT
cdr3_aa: CSATLWEGPDTQYF

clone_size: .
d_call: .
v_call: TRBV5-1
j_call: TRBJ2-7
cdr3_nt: TGCGCCAGCCAAGGGACCCCCTCCTACGAGCAGTACTTC
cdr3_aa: CASQGTPSYEQYF

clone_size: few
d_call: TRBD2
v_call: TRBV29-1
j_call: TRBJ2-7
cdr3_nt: TGCAGCGTCGCGACTAGCGGGGACTCCTACGAGCAGTACTTC
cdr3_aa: CSVATSGDSYEQYF

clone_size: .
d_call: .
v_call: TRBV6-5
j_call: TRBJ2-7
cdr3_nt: TGTGCCAGCAGTTACCGGGCCCTATACGAGCAGTACTTC
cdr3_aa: CASSYRALYEQYF

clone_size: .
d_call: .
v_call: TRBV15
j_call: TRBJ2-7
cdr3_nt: TGTGCCACCAGCCCCGGACAGCACTACGAGCAGTACTTC
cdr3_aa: CATSPGQHYEQYF

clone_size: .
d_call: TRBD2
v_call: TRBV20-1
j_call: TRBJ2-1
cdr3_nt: TGCAGTGCTAGACCTACTAGCGGGGGGTTTGAGCAGTTCTTC
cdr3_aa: CSARPTSGGFEQFF

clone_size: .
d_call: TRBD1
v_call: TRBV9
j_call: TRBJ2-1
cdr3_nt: TGTGCCAGCCGACCTGGGACAGGGTCCAATGAGCAGTTCTTC
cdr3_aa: CASRPGTGSNEQFF

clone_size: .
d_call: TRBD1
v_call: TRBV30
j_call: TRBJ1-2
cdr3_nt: TGTGCCTGGAGTCCGACGGGGACAGGGGAAGGCTACACCTTC
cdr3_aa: CAWSPTGTGEGYTF

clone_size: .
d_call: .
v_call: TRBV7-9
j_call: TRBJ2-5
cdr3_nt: TGTGCCAGCAGCTTAGGGGGGGACGAGACCCAGTACTTC
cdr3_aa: CASSLGGDETQYF

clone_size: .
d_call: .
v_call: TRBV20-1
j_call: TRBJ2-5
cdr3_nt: TGCAGTGCCCGGACCCCAGAGACCCAGTACTTC
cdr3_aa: CSARTPETQYF

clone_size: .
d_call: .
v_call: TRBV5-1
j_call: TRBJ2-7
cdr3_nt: TGCGCCAGCAGCTTGTACCCGGAAAGGACCAGCTACGAGCAGTACTTC
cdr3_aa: CASSLYPERTSYEQYF

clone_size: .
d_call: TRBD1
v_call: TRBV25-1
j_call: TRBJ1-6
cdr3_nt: TGTGCCAGCAGGAGGGGGCAGGGTAATTCACCCCTCCACTTT
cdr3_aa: CASRRGQGNSPLHF

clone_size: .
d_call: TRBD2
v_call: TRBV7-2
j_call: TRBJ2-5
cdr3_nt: TGTGCCAGCAGCACGACTAGCGGGGGGGCGGGGACCCAGTACTTC
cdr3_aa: CASSTTSGGAGTQYF

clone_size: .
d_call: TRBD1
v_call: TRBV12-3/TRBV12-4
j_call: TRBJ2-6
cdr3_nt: TGTGCCATCCCTGGGACAGGGGGCGCTGGGGCCAACGTCCTGACTTTC
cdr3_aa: CAIPGTGGAGANVLTF

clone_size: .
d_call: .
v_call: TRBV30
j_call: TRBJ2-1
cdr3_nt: TGTGCCTGGAGTGTACCGCGGGGGCCATCCTACAATGAGCAGTTCTTC
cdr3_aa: CAWSVPRGPSYNEQFF

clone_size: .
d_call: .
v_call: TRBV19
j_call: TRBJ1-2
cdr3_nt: TGTGCCAGTATGAGGTGGCAGGGACTCAACTATGGCTACACCTTC
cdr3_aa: CASMRWQGLNYGYTF

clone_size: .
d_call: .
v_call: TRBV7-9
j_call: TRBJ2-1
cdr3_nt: TGTGCCAGCGATTGGCGGGGGCCCTACAATGAGCAGTTCTTC
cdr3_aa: CASDWRGPYNEQFF

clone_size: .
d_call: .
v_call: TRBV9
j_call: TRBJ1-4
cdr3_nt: TGTGCCAGCAGCGGGACAGACTCAGCAACTAATGAAAAACTGTTTTTT
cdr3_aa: CASSGTDSATNEKLFF

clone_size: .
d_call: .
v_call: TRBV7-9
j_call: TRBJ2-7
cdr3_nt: TGTGCCAGCAGCTCAGATTCTCCCTACGAGCAGTACTTC
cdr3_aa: CASSSDSPYEQYF

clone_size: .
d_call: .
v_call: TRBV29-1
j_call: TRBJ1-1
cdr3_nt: TGCAGCGCTTCGGCAGGGTGGACTGAAGCTTTCTTT
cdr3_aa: CSASAGWTEAFF

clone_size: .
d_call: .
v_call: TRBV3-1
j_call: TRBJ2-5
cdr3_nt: TGTGCCAGCAGCCAAGGATGGGGGATGGAGACCCAGTACTTC
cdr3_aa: CASSQGWGMETQYF

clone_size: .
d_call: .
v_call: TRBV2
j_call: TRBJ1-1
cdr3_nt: TGTGCCAGCAGAATGGGACAAAACACTGAAGCTTTCTTT
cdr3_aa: CASRMGQNTEAFF

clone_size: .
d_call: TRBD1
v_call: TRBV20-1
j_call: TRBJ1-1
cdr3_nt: TGCAGTGCTACACCAGGGGGAGGGAACACTGAAGCTTTCTTT
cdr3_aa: CSATPGGGNTEAFF

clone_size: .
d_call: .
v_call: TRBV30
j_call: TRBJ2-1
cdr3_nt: TGTGCCTGGGCGTCCGGGACTCCAAGTCCTGAGCAGTTCTTC
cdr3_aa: CAWASGTPSPEQFF

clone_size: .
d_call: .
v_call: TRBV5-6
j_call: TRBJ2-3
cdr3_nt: TGTGCCAGCAGCTTGGCCAGTAGCAAAGATACGCAGTATTTT
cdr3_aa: CASSLASSKDTQYF

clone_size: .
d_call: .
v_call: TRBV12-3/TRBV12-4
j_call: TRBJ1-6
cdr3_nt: TGTGCCAGCAGTCACGGATCCGGCGCCAATTCACCCCTCCACTTT
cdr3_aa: CASSHGSGANSPLHF

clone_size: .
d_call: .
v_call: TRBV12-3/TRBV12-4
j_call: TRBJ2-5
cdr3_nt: TGTGCCAGCAGTTTAGCGAACCAAGAGACCCAGTACTTC
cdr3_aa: CASSLANQETQYF

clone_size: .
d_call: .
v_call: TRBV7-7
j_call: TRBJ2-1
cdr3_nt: TGTGCTAGCAGCTCACTCCCGGAGGATGAGCAGTTCTTC
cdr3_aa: CASSSLPEDEQFF

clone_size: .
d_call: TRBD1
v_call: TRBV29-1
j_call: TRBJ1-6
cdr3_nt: TGCAGCGTTGAACAGGGGGATGGATCCCTCCACTTT
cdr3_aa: CSVEQGDGSLHF

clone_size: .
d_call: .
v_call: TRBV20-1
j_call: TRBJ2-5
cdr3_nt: TGCAGTGCTAGAGAAGGGGGAGCTTCTTTGTACCAAGAGACCCAGTACTTC
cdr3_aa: CSAREGGASLYQETQYF

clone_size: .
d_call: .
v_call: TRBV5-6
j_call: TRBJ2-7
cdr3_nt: TGTGCCAGCAGCTTCTACTCTTCGGGGCAGTACTTC
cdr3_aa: CASSFYSSGQYF

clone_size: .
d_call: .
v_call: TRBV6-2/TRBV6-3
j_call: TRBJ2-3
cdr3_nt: TGTGCCAGCAGTTACCGCCCGGAAGCAGATACGCAGTATTTT
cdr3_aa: CASSYRPEADTQYF

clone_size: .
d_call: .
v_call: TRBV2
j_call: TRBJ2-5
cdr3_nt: TGTGCCAGCAGGGACGACAGGTGGGGGCAAGAGACCCAGTACTTC
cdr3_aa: CASRDDRWGQETQYF

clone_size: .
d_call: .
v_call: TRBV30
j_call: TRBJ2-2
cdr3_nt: TGTGCCTGGAGTGTGGGGAGCGGGGAGCTGTTTTTT
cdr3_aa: CAWSVGSGELFF

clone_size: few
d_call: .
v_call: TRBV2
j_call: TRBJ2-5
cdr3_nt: TGTGCCAGCAGTGACCGGTACCAAGAGACCCAGTACTTC
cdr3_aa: CASSDRYQETQYF

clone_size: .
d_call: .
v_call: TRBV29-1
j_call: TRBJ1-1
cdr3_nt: TGCAGCGTTGAAGGCACAAGAGAGAACACTGAAGCTTTCTTT
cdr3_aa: CSVEGTRENTEAFF

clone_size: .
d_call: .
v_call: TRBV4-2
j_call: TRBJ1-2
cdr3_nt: TGTGCCAGCAGCCCAGAGACAATCACTAACTATGGCTACACCTTC
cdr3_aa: CASSPETITNYGYTF

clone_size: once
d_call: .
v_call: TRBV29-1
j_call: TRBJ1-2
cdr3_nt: TGCAGCGTCCCTGCTGGGGGCGGCTACACCTTC
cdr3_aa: CSVPAGGGYTF

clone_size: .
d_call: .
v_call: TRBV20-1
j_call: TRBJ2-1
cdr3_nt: TGCAGTGCTAGAGATTTGTTAGCCCCATACTCCTACAATGAGCAGTTCTTC
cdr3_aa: CSARDLLAPYSYNEQFF

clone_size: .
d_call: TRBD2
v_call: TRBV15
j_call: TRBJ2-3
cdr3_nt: TGTGCCACCAGCAGATCGCCCCTAGCGGGTGTGGCAGATACGCAGTATTTT
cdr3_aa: CATSRSPLAGVADTQYF

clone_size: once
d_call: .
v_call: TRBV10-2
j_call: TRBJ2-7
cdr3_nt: TGCGCCAGCAGTGAGTCGAACGAGCAGTACTTC
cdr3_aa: CASSESNEQYF

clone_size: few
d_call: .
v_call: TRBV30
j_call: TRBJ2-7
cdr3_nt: TGTGCCTGGAGCTTCTCCTACGAGCAGTACTTC
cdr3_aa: CAWSFSYEQYF

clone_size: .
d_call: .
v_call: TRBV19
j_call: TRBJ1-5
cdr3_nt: TGTGCCAGTACTGAAATAGCAGGGGCAAATCAGCCCCAGCATTTT
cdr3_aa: CASTEIAGANQPQHF

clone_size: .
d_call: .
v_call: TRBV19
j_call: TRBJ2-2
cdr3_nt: TGTGCCAGAAAAGGGGGAGGGGACGGGGAGCTGTTTTTT
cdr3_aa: CARKGGGDGELFF

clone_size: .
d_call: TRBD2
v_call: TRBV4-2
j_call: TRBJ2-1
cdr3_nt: TGTGCCAGCAGCCAGGACCCCGGGGGGGGGAATGAGCAGTTCTTC
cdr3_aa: CASSQDPGGGNEQFF

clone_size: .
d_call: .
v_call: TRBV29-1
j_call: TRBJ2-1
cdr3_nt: TGCAGCGTTGAAGTGGGTGGGTTGCTTGAGCAGTTCTTC
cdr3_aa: CSVEVGGLLEQFF

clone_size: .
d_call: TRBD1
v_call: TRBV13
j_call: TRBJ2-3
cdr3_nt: TGTGCCAGCAGCGGGGGCTACAGGGGAGGCACAGATACGCAGTATTTT
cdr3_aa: CASSGGYRGGTDTQYF

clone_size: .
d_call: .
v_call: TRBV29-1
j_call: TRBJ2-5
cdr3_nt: TGCAGCGTTGAAGGTGGCCAGGCCCAAGAGACCCAGTACTTC
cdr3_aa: CSVEGGQAQETQYF

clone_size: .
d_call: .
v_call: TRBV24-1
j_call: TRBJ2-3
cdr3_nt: TGTGCCACCGCTAAGGGATCGGAAGATACGCAGTATTTT
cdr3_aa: CATAKGSEDTQYF

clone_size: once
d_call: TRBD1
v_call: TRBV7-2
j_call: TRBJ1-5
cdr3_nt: TGTGCCAGCAGCCCCTTGGGACAGACCAATCAGCCCCAGCATTTT
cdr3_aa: CASSPLGQTNQPQHF

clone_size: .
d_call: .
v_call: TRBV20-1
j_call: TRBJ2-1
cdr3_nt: TGCAGTGCTAGAGATTGGGAAAGGGCCAGCACCTACAATGAGCAGTTCTTC
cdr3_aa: CSARDWERASTYNEQFF

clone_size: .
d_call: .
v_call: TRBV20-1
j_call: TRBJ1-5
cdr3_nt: TGCAGTGCTAGAGCTTTCCGGTCGAATCAGCCCCAGCATTTT
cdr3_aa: CSARAFRSNQPQHF

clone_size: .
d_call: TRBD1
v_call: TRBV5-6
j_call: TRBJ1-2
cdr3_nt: TGTGCCAGCAGCTCCCTACAGGGGGAAGGCTATGGCTACACCTTC
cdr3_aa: CASSSLQGEGYGYTF

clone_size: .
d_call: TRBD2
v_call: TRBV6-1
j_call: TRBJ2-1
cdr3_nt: TGTGCCAGCAGTGAAGGGTCTAGCGGGGGTAGATACAATGAGCAGTTCTTC
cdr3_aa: CASSEGSSGGRYNEQFF

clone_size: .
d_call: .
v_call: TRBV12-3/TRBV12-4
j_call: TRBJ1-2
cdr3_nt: TGTGCCAGCAGCCCCCGGCGGGAAGGCTACACCTTC
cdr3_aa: CASSPRREGYTF